These 19 T cell receptor beta chains originate from one sample sequenced in a study of regulatory T cells in long-lasting Graves disease (dated by TCRdb to the early 2020s). The library came from multiplex PCR. Data came from an Illumina HiSeq 4000. CDR3 regions were amplified by Arm-PCR with iRepertoire HTBI primers to construct TCR beta libraries. TCRdb took the public reads, trimmed them with fastp at Q25, ran MiXCR for clone calling and kept in-frame beta chains. One record per CDR3 amino acid sequence lists the most common genes and DNA. This sample has 400,000 to 550,000 distinct CDR3 sequences in its table, and about a sixth of those were observed once. The top ten hold approximately 12% of the sample. The meaning of the sample's time point label: newly diagnosed GD, antithyroid drugs for less than 3 months. RNA was extracted from PBMCs in TRIzol for both TCR sequencing and RNA sequencing. This sample also belongs to another study, concerning T cells in Graves' hyperthyroidism and ophthalmopathy.

The sequencing here drew on peripheral blood mononuclear cells (PBMCs), taken at new diagnosis, from a patient treated with antithyroid drugs. Receptor source: a woman in her 30s with Graves disease. Donor details come from another sample of the same person, matched by shared clones.

Many counts were recorded for this clonotype. The chain carries TRBV30 and TRBJ1-3; D is unclear. There are 13 residues in the CDR3. Looked up from germline, CDR1 is GTSNPN and CDR2 is SVGIG (reference sequence). V lost 5 bases, J lost 0 bases, and 8 bases lay in between. The CDR3 DNA is TGTGCCTGGGGCCATACCTCTGGAAACACCATATATTTT. It encodes CAWGHTSGNTIYF. Looking up the rest from reference TRBV30 and TRBJ1-3 gives the full variable domain: SQTIHQWPATLVQPVGSPLSLECTVEGTSNPNLYWYRQAAGRGLQLLFYSVGIGQISSEVPQNLSASRPQDRQFILSSKKLLLSDSGFYLCAWGHTSGNTIYFGEGSWLTVV.

This clonotype has a count of ten or more. This chain connects TRBV18 to TRBJ2-7; 7 bases fit TRBD2. In germline, CDR1 is KGHSH, CDR2 LQKENI. J lost 6 bases, V lost 3 bases, and 2 bases had no gene match. The CDR3 covers 12 residues. This chain's CDR3 is CASSPWEGEQYF. The CDR3 DNA is TGTGCCAGCTCACCGTGGGAGGGCGAGCAGTACTTC.

At least ten counts were recorded for this clonotype. The rearrangement uses TRBV7-2 and TRBJ2-7; D might be TRBD2 (6 bases). V lost 0 bases, J lost 2 bases, and 17 bases lay in between. The CDR3 totals 17 residues. From germline, CDR1 is SGHTA and CDR2 FQGNSA. DNA for the CDR3: TGTGCCAGCAGCTTAGCCGGTAGCGGACACAGTACCTACGAGCAGTACTTC. Its protein is CASSLAGSGHSTYEQYF.

This chain connects TRBV19 to TRBJ1-5; possibly TRBD1 for D (6 bases). The CDR3 is made up of 16 amino acids. V gave up 5 bases and J gave up 0 bases, with 14 bases separating them. Germline lookup yields CDR1 LNHDA and CDR2 SQIVND (reference sequence). CDR3 in amino acids: CASSGWTAYSNQPQHF. In DNA form, the CDR3 reads TGTGCCAGTAGTGGCTGGACAGCATATAGCAATCAGCCCCAGCATTTT.

This clonotype showed up many times. This chain links TRBV3-1 with TRBJ2-1, with D maybe TRBD2 (5 bases). Trimming removed 1 base from V and 6 bases from J, with 10 bases in between. CDR1 and CDR2 (germline): LGHDT, YNNKEL (reference sequence). The CDR3 loop spans 14 amino acids. CDR3 in amino acids: CASSQALSGNEQFF. The CDR3 nucleotides read TGTGCCAGCAGCCAAGCCCTCAGCGGCAATGAGCAGTTCTTC.

This rearrangement joins TRBV19 to TRBJ2-7; possibly TRBD1 for D (6 bases). Germline lookup yields CDR1 LNHDA and CDR2 SQIVND (reference sequence). CDR3 length equals 15 residues. The ends were cut back, 1 base at V and 0 bases at J, with 10 bases in the middle. Here the CDR3 reads CASSIGSRGSYEQYF. DNA of the CDR3: TGTGCCAGTAGTATAGGTTCCAGGGGCTCCTACGAGCAGTACTTC.

Only a few counts were recorded for this clonotype. This chain links TRBV20-1 with TRBJ2-1, with D perhaps matching TRBD2 (5 bases). The V gene's germline CDR1 is DFQATT and CDR2 SNEGSKA (reference sequence). The CDR3 length is 14 residues. Trimming pared 6 bases from V and 0 bases from J, leaving 12 bases between. The chain's CDR3 is CSARRVSSYNEQFF. The CDR3 region has the DNA TGCAGTGCCAGGCGGGTAAGCTCCTACAATGAGCAGTTCTTC.

This chain uses TRBV6-4 with TRBJ2-5, with 8 bases identical to TRBD2. The CDR3 has 16 residues. The V segment lost 2 bases and the J segment 6 bases; nucleotides outside the gene matches: 11. The germline V gene encodes CDR1 MRHNA and CDR2 SNTAGT. The DNA of the CDR3 is TGTGCCAGCAGTGACAACCCGGGGGGGTCGAGGAAGACCCAGTACTTC. The encoded protein is CASSDNPGGSRKTQYF.

This clonotype was picked up a small number of times. The J gene is TRBJ2-1, the V gene TRBV14; 7 bases map to TRBD1. This CDR3 region has 15 residues. Germline V gives CDR1 SGHDN, CDR2 FVKESK. V lost 4 bases to trimming and J lost 5 bases; unmatched junction nucleotides: 8. This CDR3 is CASSLLGTADNEQFF. CDR3 in DNA: TGTGCCAGCAGCCTCTTGGGGACAGCCGACAATGAGCAGTTCTTC.

In this sample, this clonotype turned up many times. This chain connects TRBV5-1 to TRBJ2-1; TRBD2 agrees at 7 bases. Germline V CDR1 and CDR2: SGHRS, YFSETQ. V trimming: 4 bases; J trimming: 6 bases; junction bases outside the gene matches: 16. This CDR3 has 17 amino acids. CDR3 sequence: CASSPDPKFRGGNEQFF. CDR3 nucleotide sequence: TGCGCCAGCAGCCCCGATCCGAAATTCCGCGGGGGCAATGAGCAGTTCTTC.

In its sample, this clonotype was seen many times. This rearrangement joins TRBV12-5 to TRBJ2-1; 8 bases agree with TRBD2. Trimming at V came to 0 bases and at J to 5 bases, leaving 6 bases not matched to a gene. CDR1 LGHNT and CDR2 FRNRAP come from the germline V gene. This CDR3 has 16 amino acids. The CDR3 reads CASGLVRAGADNEQFF. The CDR3 DNA sequence: TGTGCTAGTGGTTTGGTCCGAGCGGGAGCAGACAATGAGCAGTTCTTC.

This clonotype was seen ten or more times. V is TRBV18 and J is TRBJ1-1; 7 bases fit TRBD1. Unmatched junction bases numbered 11, after V lost 5 bases and J lost 5 bases. The CDR3 spans 15 residues. The V gene's germline CDR1 is KGHSH and CDR2 LQKENI. CDR3 sequence (DNA): TGTGCCAGCTCATCCATTTCAGGGGGGGTAACTGAAGCTTTCTTT. Encoded protein: CASSSISGGVTEAFF.

This sequence joins TRBV5-6 and TRBJ2-7; D remains ambiguous. Trimming stripped 1 base from V and 2 bases from J, with 13 bases between. CDR1 SGHDT and CDR2 YYEEEE come from the germline V gene. This CDR3 has 15 amino acids. The CDR3 nucleotides are TGTGCCAGCAGCTTGTGGTTGGCACAGACCTACGAGCAGTACTTC. As protein: CASSLWLAQTYEQYF. The variable domain in full, completed from reference TRBV5-6 and TRBJ2-7, reads DAGVTQSPTHLIKTRGQQVTLRCSPKSGHDTVSWYQQALGQGPQFIFQYYEEEERQRGNFPDRFSGHQFPNYSSELNVNALLLGDSALYLCASSLWLAQTYEQYFGPGTRLTVT.

A word on this clonotype: A read error is likely here: a far larger clone is one base away. This chain links TRBV5-1 with TRBJ1-1; TRBD1 might be the D (5 bases). The CDR3 totals 15 residues. The germline V gene encodes CDR1 SGHRS and CDR2 YFSETQ. CDR3 protein: CASSSEGKGTAVAFF. The CDR3 region has the DNA TGTGCCAGCAGCTCAGAGGGGAAGGGAACCGCTGTAGCTTTCTTT.

The rearrangement joins TRBV11-1 to TRBJ1-1; TRBD1 aligns across 7 bases. The CDR3 extends over 18 amino acids. The germline V gene encodes CDR1 SGHAT and CDR2 FQDESV (reference sequence). Unmatched junction bases numbered 15, after V lost 5 bases and J lost 0 bases. The CDR3 coding sequence is TGTGCCAGCAGCGGAGGGGGCGGAGGGGGCCGGTTGAACACTGAAGCTTTCTTT. It yields the protein CASSGGGGGGRLNTEAFF.

V usage is TRBV19 and J usage is TRBJ1-5, with D unclear. Germline CDR1 reads LNHDA; CDR2 reads SQIVND (reference sequence). V was clipped by 2 bases and J by 4 bases, with 6 bases between them. CDR3 length: 13 amino acids. The CDR3 coding sequence is TGTGCCAGTAGTATAAAATCAAATCAGCCCCAGCATTTT. Encoded protein: CASSIKSNQPQHF.

The chain employs TRBV5-4 and TRBJ2-2; 11 nucleotides align to TRBD2. The ends lost 4 bases at V and 6 bases at J; junction bases unmatched: 5. Germline assignment: CDR1 SGHNT and CDR2 YYREEE (reference sequence). There are 15 residues in the CDR3. The CDR3 loop is CASSTSGSDAGELFF. The CDR3 region has the DNA TGTGCCAGCAGCACTAGCGGGAGCGACGCCGGGGAGCTGTTTTTT.

The genes are TRBV29-1 and TRBJ2-4, with D perhaps TRBD2 (5 bases). V was cut by 4 bases and J by 3 bases, with 10 bases left in between. Germline V CDR1 and CDR2: SQVTM, ANQGSEA. The CDR3 spans 13 residues. CDR3 sequence reads: CSVVTINKNIQYF. The CDR3 DNA is TGCAGCGTTGTGACTATAAACAAAAACATTCAGTACTTC. The full variable domain, completed using reference TRBV29-1 and TRBJ2-4, is SAVISQKPSRDICQRGTSLTIQCQVDSQVTMMFWYRQQPGQSLTLIATANQGSEATYESGFVIDKFPISRPNLTFSTLTVSNMSPEDSSIYLCSVVTINKNIQYFGAGTRLSVL.

This clonotype was seen at least ten times. The J gene is TRBJ2-1, the V gene TRBV4-3, with D unclear. Germline V gives CDR1 LGHNA, CDR2 YSLEER. CDR3 length: 16 residues. Trimming shortened V by 6 bases and J by 0 bases, and 15 bases separated the two germline ends. The CDR3, as DNA: TGCGCCAGCAGGCCTACTTCCGAGAGCTCCTACAATGAGCAGTTCTTC. It yields the protein CASRPTSESSYNEQFF.